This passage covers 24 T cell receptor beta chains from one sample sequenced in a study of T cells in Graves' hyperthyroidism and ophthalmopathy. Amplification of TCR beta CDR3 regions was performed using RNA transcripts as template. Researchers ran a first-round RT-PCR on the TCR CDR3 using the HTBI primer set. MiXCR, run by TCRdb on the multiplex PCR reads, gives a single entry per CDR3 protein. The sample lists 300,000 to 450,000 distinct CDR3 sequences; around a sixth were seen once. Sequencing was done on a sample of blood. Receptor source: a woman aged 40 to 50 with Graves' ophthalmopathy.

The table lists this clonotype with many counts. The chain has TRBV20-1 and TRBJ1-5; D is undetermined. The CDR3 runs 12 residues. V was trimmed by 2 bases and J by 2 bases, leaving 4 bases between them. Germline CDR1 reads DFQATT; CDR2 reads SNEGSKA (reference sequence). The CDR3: CSARQGNQPQHF. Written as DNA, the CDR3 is TGCAGTGCTAGACAGGGCAATCAGCCCCAGCATTTT.

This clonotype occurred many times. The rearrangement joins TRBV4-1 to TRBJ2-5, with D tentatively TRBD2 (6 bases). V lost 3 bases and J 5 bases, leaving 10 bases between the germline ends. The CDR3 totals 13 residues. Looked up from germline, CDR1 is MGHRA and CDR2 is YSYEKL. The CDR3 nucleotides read TGCGCCAGCAGCCACCCCGGGGGTGAGACCCAGTACTTC. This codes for CASSHPGGETQYF.

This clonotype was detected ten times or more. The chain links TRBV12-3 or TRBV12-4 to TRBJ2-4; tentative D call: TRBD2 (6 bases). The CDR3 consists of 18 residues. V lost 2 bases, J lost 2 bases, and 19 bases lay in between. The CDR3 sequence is CASSLRTWGGETKNIQYF. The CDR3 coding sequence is TGTGCCAGCAGTTTAAGAACCTGGGGCGGGGAGACCAAAAACATTCAGTACTTC.

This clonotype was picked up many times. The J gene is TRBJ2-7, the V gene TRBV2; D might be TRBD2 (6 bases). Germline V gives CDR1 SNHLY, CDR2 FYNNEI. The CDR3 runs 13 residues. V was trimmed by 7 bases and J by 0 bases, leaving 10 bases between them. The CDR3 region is CASTGTDSYEQYF. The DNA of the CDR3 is TGTGCCAGCACTGGGACTGACTCCTACGAGCAGTACTTC.

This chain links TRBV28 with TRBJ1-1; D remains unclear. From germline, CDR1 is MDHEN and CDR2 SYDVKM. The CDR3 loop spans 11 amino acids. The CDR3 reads CASKYSTEAFF. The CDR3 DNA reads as TGTGCATCGAAGTATAGCACTGAAGCTTTCTTT.

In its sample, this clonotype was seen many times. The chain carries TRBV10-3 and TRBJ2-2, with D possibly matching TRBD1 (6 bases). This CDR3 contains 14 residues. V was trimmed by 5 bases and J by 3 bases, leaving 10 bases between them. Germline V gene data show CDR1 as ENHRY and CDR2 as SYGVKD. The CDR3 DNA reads TGTGCCATCAGTCGTGCAGGGGACACCGGGGAGCTGTTTTTT. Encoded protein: CAISRAGDTGELFF.

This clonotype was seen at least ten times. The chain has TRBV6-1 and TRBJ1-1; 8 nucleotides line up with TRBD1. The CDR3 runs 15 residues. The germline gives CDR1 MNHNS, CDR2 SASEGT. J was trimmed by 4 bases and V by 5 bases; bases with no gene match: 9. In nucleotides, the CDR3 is TGTGCCAGCAGTCCACGACAGGGGTTCGCCACTGAAGCTTTCTTT. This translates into CASSPRQGFATEAFF.

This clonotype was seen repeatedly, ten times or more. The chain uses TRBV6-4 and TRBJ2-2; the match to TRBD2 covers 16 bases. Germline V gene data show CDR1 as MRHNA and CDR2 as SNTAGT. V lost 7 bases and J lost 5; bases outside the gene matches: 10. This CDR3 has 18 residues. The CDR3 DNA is TGTGCCAGCACCACCGGGACTAGCGGGAGGGCCGAGACCGGGGAGCTGTTTTTT. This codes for CASTTGTSGRAETGELFF.

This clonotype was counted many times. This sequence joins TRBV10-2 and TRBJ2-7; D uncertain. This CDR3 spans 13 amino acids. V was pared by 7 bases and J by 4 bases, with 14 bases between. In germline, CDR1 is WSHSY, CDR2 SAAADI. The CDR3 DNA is TGCGCCAGCACCCCGTCTTGGGTTTACGAGCAGTACTTC. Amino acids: CASTPSWVYEQYF.

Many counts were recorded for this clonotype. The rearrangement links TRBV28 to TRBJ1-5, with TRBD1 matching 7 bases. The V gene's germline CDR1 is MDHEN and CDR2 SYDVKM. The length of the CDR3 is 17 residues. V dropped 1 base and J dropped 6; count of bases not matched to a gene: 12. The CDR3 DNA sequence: TGTGCCAGCAGTTTATTTTTCCGACAGGGTGGTACTCAGCCCCAGCATTTT. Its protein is CASSLFFRQGGTQPQHF.

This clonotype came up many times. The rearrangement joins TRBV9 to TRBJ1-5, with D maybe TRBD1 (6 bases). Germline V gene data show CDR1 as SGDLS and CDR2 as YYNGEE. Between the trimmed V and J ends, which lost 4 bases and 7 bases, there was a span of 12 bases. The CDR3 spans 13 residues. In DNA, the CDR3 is TGTGCCAGCAGCCTAACGGGACACCAGCCCCAGCATTTT. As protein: CASSLTGHQPQHF. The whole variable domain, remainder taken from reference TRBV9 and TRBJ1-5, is DSGVTQTPKHLITATGQRVTLRCSPRSGDLSVYWYQQSLDQGLQFLIQYYNGEERAKGNILERFSAQQFPDLHSELNLSSLELGDSALYFCASSLTGHQPQHFGDGTRLSIL.

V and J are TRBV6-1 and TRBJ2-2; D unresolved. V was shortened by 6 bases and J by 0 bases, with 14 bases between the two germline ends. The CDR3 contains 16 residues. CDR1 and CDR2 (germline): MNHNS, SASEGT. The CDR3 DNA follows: TGTGCCAGCAGGACCGACCCTAACGCGAACACCGGGGAGCTGTTTTTT. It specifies CASRTDPNANTGELFF.

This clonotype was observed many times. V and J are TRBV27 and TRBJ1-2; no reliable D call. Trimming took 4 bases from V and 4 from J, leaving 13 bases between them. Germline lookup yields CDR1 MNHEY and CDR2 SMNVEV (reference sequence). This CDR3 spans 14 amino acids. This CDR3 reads CASSSSAALYGYTF. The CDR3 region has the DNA TGTGCCAGCAGTTCATCTGCAGCACTCTATGGCTACACCTTC.

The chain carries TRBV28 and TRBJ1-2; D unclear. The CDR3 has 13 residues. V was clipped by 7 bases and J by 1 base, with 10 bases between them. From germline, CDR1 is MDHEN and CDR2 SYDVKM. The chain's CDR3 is CASTQRGNYGYTF. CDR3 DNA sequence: TGTGCCAGCACCCAGCGGGGTAACTATGGCTACACCTTC.

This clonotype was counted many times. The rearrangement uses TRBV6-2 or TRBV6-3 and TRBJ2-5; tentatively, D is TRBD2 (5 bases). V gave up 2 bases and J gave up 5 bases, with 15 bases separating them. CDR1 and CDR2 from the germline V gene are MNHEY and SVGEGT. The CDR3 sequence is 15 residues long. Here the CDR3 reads CASSYPPWGVETQYF. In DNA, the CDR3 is TGTGCCAGCAGTTACCCCCCCTGGGGAGTGGAGACCCAGTACTTC.

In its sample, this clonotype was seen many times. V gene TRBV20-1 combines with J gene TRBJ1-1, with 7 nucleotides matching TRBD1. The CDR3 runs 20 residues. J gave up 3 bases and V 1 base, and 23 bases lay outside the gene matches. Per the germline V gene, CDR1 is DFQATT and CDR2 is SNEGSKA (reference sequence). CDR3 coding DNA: TGCAGTGCTAGAGCCCTCCCTGGTTGGTCCAGGGGGGTCAAGGACACTGAAGCTTTCTTT. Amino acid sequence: CSARALPGWSRGVKDTEAFF.

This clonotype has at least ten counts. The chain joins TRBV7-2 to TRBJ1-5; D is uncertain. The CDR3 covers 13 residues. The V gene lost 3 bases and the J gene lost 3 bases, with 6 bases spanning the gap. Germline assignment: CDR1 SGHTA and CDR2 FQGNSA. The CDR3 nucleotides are TGTGCCAGCAGCTTCCAGGCCAATCAGCCCCAGCATTTT. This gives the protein CASSFQANQPQHF.

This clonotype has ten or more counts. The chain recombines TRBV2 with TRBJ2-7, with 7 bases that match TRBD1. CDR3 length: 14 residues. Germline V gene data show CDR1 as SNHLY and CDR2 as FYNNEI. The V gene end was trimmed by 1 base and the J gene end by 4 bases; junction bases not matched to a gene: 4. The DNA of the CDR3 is TGTGCCAGCAGTGAAGGGACAGGTTGGTACGAGCAGTACTTC. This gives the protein CASSEGTGWYEQYF. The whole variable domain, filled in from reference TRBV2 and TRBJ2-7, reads EPEVTQTPSHQVTQMGQEVILRCVPISNHLYFYWYRQILGQKVEFLVSFYNNEISEKSEIFDDQFSVERPDGSNFTLKIRSTKLEDSAMYFCASSEGTGWYEQYFGPGTRLTVT.

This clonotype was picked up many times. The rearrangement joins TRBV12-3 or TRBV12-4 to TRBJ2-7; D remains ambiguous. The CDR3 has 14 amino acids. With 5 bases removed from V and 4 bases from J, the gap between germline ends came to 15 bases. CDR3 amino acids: CASSKPGRNYEQYF. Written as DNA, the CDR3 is TGTGCCAGCAGTAAACCGGGCCGAAATTACGAGCAGTACTTC.

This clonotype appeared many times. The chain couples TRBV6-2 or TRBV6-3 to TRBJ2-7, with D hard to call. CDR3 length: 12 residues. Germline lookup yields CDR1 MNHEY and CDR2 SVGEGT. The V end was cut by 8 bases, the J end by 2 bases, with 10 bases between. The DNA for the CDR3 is TGTGCCAGCCTCGCGACCGCCTACGAGCAGTACTTC. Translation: CASLATAYEQYF.

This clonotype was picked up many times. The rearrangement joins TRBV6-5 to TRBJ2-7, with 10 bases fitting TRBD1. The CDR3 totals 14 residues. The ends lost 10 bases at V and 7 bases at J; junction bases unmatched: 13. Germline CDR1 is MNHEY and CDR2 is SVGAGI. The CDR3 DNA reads TGTGCCACCTCCCCAAGGGACAGGGGTTTGGAGCAGTACTTC. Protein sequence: CATSPRDRGLEQYF.

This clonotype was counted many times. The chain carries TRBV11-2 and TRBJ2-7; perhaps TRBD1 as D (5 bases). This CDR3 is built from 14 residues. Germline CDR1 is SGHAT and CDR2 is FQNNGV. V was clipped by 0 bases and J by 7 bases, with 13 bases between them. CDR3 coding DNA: TGTGCCAGCAGCTTAGATCCCAGGGTCTGGGAGCAGTACTTC. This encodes CASSLDPRVWEQYF.

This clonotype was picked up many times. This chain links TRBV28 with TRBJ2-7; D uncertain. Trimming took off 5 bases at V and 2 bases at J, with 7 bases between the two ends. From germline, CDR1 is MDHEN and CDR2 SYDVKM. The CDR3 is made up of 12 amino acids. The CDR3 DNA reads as TGTGCCAGCAGTCTGGCCACCTACGAGCAGTACTTC. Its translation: CASSLATYEQYF. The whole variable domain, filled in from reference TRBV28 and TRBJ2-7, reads DVKVTQSSRYLVKRTGEKVFLECVQDMDHENMFWYRQDPGLGLRLIYFSYDVKMKEKGDIPEGYSVSREKKERFSLILESASTNQTSMYLCASSLATYEQYFGPGTRLTVT.

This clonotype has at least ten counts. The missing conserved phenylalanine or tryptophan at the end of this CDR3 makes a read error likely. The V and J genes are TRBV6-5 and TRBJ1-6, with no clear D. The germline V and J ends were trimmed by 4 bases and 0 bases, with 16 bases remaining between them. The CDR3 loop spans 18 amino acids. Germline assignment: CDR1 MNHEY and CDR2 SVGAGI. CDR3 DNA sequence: TGTGCCAGCAGTTCGGTGGCAGGCCCGAGCTCCTATAATTCACCCCTCCACTCT. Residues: CASSSVAGPSSYNSPLHS.